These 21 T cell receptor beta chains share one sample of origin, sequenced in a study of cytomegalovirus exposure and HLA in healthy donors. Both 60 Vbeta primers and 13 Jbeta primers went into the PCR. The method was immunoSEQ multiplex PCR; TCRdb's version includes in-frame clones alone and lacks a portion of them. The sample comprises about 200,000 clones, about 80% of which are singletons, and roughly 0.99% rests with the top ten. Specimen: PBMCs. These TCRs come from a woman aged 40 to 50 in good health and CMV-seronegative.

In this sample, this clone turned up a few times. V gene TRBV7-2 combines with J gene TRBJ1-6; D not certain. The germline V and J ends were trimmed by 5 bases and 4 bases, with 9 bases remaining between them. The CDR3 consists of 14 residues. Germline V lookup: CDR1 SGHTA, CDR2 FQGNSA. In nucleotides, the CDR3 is TGTGCCAGCAGCATGACTGCTTATAATTCACCCCTCCACTTT. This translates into CASSMTAYNSPLHF. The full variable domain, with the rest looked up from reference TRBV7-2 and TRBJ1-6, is GAGVSQSPSNKVTEKGKDVELRCDPISGHTALYWYRQSLGQGLEFLIYFQGNSAPDKSGLPSDRFSAERTGGSVSTLTIQRTQQEDSAVYLCASSMTAYNSPLHFGNGTRLTVT.

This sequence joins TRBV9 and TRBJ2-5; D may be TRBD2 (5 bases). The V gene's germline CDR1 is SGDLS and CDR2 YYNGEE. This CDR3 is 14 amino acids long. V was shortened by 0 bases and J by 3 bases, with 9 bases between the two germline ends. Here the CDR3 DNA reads TGTGCCAGCAGCGTAGGAGGGTGGGAAGAGACCCAGTACTTC. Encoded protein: CASSVGGWEETQYF.

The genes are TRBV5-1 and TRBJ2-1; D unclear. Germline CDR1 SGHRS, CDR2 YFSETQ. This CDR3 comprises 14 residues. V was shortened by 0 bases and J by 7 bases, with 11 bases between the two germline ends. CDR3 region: CASSLEASANEQFF. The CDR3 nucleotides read TGCGCCAGCAGCTTGGAAGCATCAGCGAATGAGCAGTTCTTC.

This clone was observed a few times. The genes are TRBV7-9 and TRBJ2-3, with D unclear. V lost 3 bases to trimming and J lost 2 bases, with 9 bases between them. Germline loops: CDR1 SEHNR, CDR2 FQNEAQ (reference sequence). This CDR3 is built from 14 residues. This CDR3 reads CASSFSANTDTQYF. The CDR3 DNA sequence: TGTGCCAGCAGCTTCAGCGCAAACACAGATACGCAGTATTTT.

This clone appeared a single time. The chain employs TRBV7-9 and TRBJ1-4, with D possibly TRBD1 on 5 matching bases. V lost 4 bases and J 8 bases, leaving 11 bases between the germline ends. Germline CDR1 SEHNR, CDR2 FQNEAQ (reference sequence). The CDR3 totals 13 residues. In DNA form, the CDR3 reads TGTGCCAGCAGCTCAAACAGGCAGGAAAAACTGTTTTTT. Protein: CASSSNRQEKLFF.

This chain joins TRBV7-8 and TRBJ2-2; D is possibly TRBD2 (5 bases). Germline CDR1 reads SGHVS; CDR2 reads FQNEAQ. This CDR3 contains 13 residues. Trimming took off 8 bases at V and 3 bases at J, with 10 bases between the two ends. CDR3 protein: CASQPADTGELFF. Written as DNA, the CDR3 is TGTGCCAGCCAACCAGCGGACACCGGGGAGCTGTTTTTT.

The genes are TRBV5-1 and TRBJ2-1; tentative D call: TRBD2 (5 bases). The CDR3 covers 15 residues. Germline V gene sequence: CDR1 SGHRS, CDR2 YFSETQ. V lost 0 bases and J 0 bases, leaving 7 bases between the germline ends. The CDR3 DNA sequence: TGCGCCAGCAGCTTGGCGGGAATCTCCTACAATGAGCAGTTCTTC. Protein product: CASSLAGISYNEQFF. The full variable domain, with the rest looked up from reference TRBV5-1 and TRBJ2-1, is KAGVTQTPRYLIKTRGQQVTLSCSPISGHRSVSWYQQTPGQGLQFLFEYFSETQRNKGNFPGRFSGRQFSNSRSEMNVSTLELGDSALYLCASSLAGISYNEQFFGPGTRLTVL.

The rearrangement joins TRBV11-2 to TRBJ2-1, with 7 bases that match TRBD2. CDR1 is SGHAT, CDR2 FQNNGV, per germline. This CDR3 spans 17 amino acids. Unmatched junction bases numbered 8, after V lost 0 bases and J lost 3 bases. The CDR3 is CASSLDDAGVGYNEQFF. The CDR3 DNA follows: TGTGCCAGCAGCTTAGATGATGCGGGAGTTGGCTACAATGAGCAGTTCTTC.

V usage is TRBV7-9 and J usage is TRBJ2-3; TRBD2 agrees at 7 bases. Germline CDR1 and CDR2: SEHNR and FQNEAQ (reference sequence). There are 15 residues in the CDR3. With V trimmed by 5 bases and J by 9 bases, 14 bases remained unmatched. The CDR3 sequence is CASSLGGEVRHTQYF. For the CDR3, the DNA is TGTGCCAGCAGCCTGGGAGGGGAGGTCCGTCACACGCAGTATTTT.

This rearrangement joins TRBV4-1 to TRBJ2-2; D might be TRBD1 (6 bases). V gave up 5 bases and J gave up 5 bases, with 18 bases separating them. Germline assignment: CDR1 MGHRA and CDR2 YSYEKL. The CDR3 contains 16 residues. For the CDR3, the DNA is TGCGCCAGCAGCTCACCCCATGCAGGGGAGACCGGGGAGCTGTTTTTT. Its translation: CASSSPHAGETGELFF.

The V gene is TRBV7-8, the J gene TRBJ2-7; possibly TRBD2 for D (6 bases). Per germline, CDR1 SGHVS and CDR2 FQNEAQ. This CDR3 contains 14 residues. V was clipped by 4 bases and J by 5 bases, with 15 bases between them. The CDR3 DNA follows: TGTGCCAGCAGCTCAAATAGGGCGGGAAACGAGCAGTACGTC. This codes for CASSSNRAGNEQYV.

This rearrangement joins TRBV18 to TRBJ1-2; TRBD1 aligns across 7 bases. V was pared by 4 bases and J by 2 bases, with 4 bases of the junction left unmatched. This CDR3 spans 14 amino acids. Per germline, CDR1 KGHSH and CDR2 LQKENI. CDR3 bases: TGTGCCAGCTCACAAACGGGACAGAACTATGGCTACACCTTC. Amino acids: CASSQTGQNYGYTF.

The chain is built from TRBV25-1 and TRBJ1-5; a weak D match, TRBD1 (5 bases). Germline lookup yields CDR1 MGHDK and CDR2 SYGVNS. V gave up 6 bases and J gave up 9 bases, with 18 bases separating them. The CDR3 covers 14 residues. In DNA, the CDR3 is TGTGCCAGCAGAGAGTCTGGGTTCCAGGGGCCCCAGCATTTT. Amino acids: CASRESGFQGPQHF.

The CDR3 spells CASSVANQGMVADTQYF. CDR3 sequence (DNA): TGTGCCAGCAGCGTCGCAAATCAGGGGATGGTGGCAGATACGCAGTATTTT. The V and J genes are TRBV9 and TRBJ2-3; tentative D call: TRBD1 (6 bases). The CDR3 runs 17 residues. V gave up 2 bases and J gave up 4 bases, with 20 bases separating them. Germline V CDR1 and CDR2: SGDLS, YYNGEE.

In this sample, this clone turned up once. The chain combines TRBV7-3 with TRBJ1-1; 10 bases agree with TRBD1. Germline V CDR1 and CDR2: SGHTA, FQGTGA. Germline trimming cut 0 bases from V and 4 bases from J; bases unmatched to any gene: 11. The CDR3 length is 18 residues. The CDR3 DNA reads TGTGCCAGCAGCTTAACCCATTTTGGGACAGGGGTGGGCACTGAAGCTTTCTTT. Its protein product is CASSLTHFGTGVGTEAFF.

The chain's CDR3 is CASSAGASINYGYTF. The CDR3 region has the DNA TGTGCCAGCAGTGCAGGGGCGAGCATTAACTATGGCTACACCTTC. The V and J genes are TRBV6-6 and TRBJ1-2; the D gene is possibly TRBD1 (6 bases). Germline CDR1 MNHNY, CDR2 SVGAGI (reference sequence). The CDR3 extends over 15 amino acids. Trimming pared 5 bases from V and 1 base from J, leaving 14 bases between.

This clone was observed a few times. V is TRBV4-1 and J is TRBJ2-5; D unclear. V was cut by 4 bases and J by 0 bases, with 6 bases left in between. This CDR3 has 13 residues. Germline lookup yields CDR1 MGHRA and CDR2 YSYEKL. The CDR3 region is CASSLSYQETQYF. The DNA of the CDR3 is TGCGCCAGCAGCCTCTCGTACCAAGAGACCCAGTACTTC.

In DNA, the CDR3 is TGTGCCAGCAGCGTCTTTAAGGGAGGCGGGGAGCTGTTTTTT. Translated, it gives CASSVFKGGGELFF. The J gene is TRBJ2-2, the V gene TRBV9; D might be TRBD2 (6 bases). With 2 bases removed from V and 7 bases from J, the gap between germline ends came to 12 bases. Germline V gene sequence: CDR1 SGDLS, CDR2 YYNGEE. The CDR3 sequence is 14 residues long.

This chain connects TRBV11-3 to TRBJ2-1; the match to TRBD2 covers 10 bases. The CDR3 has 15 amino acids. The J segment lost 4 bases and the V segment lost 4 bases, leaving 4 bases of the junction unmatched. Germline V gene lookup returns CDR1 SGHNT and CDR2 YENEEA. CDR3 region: CASSYGLADYNEQFF. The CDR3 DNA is TGTGCCAGCAGCTACGGACTAGCGGATTACAATGAGCAGTTCTTC. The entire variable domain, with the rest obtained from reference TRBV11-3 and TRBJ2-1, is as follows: EAGVVQSPRYKIIEKKQPVAFWCNPISGHNTLYWYLQNLGQGPELLIRYENEEAVDDSQLPKDRFSAERLKGVDSTLKIQPAELGDSAVYLCASSYGLADYNEQFFGPGTRLTVL.

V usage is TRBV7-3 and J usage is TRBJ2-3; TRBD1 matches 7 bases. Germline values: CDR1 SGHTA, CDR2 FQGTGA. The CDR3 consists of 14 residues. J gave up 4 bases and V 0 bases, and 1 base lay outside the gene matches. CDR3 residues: CASSLTDRADTQYF. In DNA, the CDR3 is TGTGCCAGCAGCTTAACTGACAGGGCAGATACGCAGTATTTT.

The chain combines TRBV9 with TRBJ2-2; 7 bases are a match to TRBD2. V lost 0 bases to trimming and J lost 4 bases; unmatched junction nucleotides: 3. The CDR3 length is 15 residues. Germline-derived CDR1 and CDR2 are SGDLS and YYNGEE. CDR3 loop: CASSVDWGGTGELFF. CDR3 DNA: TGTGCCAGCAGCGTAGACTGGGGGGGCACCGGGGAGCTGTTTTTT.